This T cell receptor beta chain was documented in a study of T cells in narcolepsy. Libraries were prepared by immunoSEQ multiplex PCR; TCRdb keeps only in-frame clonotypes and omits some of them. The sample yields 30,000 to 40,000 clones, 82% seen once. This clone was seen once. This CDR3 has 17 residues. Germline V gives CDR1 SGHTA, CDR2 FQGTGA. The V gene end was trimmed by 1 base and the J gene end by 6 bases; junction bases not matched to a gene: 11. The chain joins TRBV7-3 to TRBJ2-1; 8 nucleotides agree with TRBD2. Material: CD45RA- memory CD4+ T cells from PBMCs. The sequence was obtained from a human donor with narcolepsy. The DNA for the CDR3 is TGTGCCAGCAGCTTAATGTCCGGGAGGGGGGACCGCAATGAGCAGTTCTTC. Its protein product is CASSLMSGRGDRNEQFF.